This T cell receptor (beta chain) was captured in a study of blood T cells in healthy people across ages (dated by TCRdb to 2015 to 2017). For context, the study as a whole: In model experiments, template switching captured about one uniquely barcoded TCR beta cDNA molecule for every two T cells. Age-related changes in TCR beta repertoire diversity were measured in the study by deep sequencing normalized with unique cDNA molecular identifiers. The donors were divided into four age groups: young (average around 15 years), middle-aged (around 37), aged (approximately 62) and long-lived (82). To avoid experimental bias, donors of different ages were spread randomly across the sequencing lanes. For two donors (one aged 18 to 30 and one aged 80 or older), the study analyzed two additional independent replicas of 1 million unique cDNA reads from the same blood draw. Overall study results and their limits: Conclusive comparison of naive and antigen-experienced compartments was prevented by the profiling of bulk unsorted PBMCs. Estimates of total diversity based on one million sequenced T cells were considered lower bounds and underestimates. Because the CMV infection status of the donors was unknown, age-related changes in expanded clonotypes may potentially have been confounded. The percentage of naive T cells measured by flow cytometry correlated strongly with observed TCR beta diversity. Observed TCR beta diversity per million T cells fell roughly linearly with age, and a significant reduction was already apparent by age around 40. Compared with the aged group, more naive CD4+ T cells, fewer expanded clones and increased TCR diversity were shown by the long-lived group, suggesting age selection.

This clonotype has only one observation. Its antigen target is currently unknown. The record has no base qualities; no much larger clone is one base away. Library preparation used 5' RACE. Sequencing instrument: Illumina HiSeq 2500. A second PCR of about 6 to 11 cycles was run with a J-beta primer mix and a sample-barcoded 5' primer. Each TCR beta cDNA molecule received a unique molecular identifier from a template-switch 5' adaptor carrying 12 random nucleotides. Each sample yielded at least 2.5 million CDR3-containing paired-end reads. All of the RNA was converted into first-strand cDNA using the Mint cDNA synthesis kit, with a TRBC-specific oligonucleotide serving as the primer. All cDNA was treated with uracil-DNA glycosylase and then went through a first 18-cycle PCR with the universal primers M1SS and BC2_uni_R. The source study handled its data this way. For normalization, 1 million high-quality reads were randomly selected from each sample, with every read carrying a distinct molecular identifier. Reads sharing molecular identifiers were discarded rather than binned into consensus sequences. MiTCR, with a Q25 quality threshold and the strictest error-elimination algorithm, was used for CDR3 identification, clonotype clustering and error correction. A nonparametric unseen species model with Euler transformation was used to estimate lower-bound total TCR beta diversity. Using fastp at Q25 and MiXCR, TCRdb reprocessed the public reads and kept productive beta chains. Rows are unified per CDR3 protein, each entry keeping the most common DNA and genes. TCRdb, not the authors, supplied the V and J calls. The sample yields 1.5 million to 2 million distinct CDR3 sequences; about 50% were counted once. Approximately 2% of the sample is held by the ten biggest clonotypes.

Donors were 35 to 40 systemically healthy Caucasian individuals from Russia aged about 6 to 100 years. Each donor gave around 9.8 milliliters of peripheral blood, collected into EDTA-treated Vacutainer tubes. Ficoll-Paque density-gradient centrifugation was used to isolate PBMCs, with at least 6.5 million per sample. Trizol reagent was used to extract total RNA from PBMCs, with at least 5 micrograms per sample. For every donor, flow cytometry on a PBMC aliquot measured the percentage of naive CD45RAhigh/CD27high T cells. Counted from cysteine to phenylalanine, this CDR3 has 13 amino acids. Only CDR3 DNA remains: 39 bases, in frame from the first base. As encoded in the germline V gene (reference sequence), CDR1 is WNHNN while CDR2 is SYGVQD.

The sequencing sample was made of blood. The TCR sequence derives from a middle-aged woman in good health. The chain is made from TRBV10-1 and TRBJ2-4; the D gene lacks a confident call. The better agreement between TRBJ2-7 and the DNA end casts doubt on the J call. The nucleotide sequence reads TGCGCCAGCAGTGAGGACATTGCTTCCGAGCAGTACTTC. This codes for CASSEDIASEQYF.